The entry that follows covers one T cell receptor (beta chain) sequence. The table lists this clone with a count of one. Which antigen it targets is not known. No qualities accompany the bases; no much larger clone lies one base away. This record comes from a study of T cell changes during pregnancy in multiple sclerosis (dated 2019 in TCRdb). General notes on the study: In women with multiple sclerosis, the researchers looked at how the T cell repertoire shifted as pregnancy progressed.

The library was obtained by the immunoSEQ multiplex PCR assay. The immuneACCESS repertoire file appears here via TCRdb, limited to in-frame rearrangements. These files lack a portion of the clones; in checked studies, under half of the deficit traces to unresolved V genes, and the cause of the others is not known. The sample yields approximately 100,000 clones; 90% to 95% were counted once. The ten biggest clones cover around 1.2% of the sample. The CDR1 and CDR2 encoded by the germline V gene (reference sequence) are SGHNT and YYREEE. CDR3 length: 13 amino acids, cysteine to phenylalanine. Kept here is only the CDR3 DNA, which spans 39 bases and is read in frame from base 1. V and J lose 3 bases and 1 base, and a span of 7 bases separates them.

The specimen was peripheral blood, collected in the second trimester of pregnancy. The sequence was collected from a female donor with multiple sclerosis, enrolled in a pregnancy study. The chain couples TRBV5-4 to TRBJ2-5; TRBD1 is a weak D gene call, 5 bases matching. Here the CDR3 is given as CASSSDTQETQYF. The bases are TGTGCCAGCAGCTCGGACACCCAAGAGACCCAGTACTTC.